This T cell receptor beta chain emerged from a study of T cell clonality in common variable immunodeficiency. In germline, CDR1 is SGHVS, CDR2 FNYEAQ. This CDR3 is 16 amino acids long. Trimming took 2 bases from V and 6 from J; bases not matched to a gene: 9. This clone was seen only a few times. The antigen is unknown. The observed sequence ends 3 residues before the CDR3 terminus, with the missing tail filled in from the germline J gene. Overall study results and limits: In common variable immunodeficiency, TCR beta chains reportedly carried fewer deletions and N-nucleotide insertions.

The table came from immunoSEQ multiplex PCR; TCRdb's copy has only in-frame clones and leaves some out. The data show about 7,300 clones, with none appearing a single time. The TCR sequence derives from a human donor with common variable immunodeficiency. This sequence joins TRBV7-6 and TRBJ2-1; 8 nucleotides line up with TRBD1. The sequenced sample was peripheral blood mononuclear cells. CDR3 bases read: TGTGCCAGCAGCTTAAGGTTCCAGGGGGCTCGCAATGAG. Translating gives CASSLRFQGARNE. The CDR3 as a whole reads CASSLRFQGARNEQFF.